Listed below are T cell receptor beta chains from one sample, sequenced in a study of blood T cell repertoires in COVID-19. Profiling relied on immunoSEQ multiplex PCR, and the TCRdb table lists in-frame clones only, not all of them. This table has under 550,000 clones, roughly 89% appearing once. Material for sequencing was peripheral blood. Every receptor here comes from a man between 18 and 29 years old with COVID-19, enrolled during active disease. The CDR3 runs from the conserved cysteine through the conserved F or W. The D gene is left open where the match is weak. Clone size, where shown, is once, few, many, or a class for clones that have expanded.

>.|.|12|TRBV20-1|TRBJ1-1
CSASSVNTEAFF
TGCAGTGCTAGTAGCGTGAACACTGAAGCTTTCTTT
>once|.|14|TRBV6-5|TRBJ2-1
CASSSPVSGNEQFF
TGTGCCAGCAGTTCCCCGGTATCGGGCAATGAGCAGTTCTTC
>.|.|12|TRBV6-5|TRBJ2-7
CASSILLYEQYF
TGTGCCAGCAGTATACTCCTCTACGAGCAGTACTTC
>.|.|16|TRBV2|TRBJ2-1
CASSSGLLSSYNEQFF
TGTGCCAGCAGTTCCGGACTACTGAGCTCCTACAATGAGCAGTTCTTC
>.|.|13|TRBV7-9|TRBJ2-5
CASSLQDQETQYF
TGTGCCAGCAGCTTGCAGGATCAAGAGACCCAGTACTTC
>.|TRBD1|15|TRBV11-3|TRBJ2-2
CASSPDRGQTGELFF
TGTGCCAGCAGCCCCGACAGGGGGCAAACCGGGGAGCTGTTTTTT
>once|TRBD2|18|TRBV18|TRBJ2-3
CASSPALCGRSPRDTQYF
TGTGCCAGCTCACCAGCTTTGTGCGGGAGGTCCCCCAGAGATACGCAGTATTTT
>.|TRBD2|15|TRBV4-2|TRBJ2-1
CASSQGLAGVNEQFF
TGTGCCAGCAGCCAGGGACTAGCGGGAGTCAATGAGCAGTTCTTC
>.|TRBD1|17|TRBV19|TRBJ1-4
CASTSSFRTGGKEKLFF
TGTGCCAGTACCTCCTCATTCAGGACAGGGGGCAAAGAAAAACTGTTTTTT
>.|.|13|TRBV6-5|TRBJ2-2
CASSQYSTGELFF
TGTGCCAGCAGTCAGTACAGTACCGGGGAGCTGTTTTTT
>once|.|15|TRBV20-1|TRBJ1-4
CSASTTRGGVVKLFF
TGCAGTGCTAGTACGACAAGGGGTGGTGTTGTGAAACTGTTTTTT
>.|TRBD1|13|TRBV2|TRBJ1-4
CASKETGGKKLFF
TGTGCCAGCAAAGAAACAGGGGGGAAAAAACTGTTTTTT
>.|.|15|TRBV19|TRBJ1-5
CASSISQGLSQPQHF
TGTGCCAGTAGTATCTCTCAGGGGTTATCTCAGCCCCAGCATTTT
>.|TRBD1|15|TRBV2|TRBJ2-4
CASRLQGLAKNIQYF
TGTGCCAGCAGACTACAGGGGTTAGCCAAAAACATTCAGTACTTC
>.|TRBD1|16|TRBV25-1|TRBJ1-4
CASSAYWGQGDEKLFF
TGTGCCAGCAGTGCATATTGGGGACAGGGGGATGAAAAACTGTTTTTT